Listed below are T cell receptor beta chains from one sample, sequenced in a study of blood T cell repertoires in COVID-19. Method: immunoSEQ multiplex PCR; TCRdb's copy keeps in-frame clones and lacks some. The table includes roughly 500,000 clones, approximately 90% detected once. Sequencing was performed on PBMCs or T cells enriched from blood (not recorded which). All receptors derive from a middle-aged woman who had recovered from COVID-19. Both conserved end residues are part of each CDR3. D genes are given only for firm matches. The size of a clone is reported for some rows only, either as once, few or many, or as a class for expanded clones.

TRBV3-1/TRBV3-2	TRBJ1-3	NA	TRBD1	CASSRGQASGNTIYF	TGTGCCAGCAGCCGCGGACAGGCCTCTGGAAACACCATATATTTT
TRBV5-5	TRBJ2-1	once	TRBD1	CASSPWTGGYNEQFF	TGTGCCAGCAGTCCTTGGACAGGGGGCTACAATGAGCAGTTCTTC
TRBV5-4	TRBJ1-3	once	TRBD1	CASSRQGPGNTIYF	TGTGCCAGCAGTAGACAGGGCCCTGGAAACACCATATATTTT
TRBV5-4	TRBJ1-6	NA	NA	CASSGAQGRNSPLHF	TGTGCCAGCAGCGGGGCACAGGGAAGGAATTCACCCCTCCACTTT
TRBV5-1	TRBJ2-1	NA	TRBD2	CASRFASGDYNEQFF	TGCGCCAGCAGATTCGCTAGCGGGGATTACAATGAGCAGTTCTTC
TRBV7-9	TRBJ1-1	NA	NA	CASSFPGTEAFF	TGTGCCAGCAGCTTCCCGGGCACTGAAGCTTTCTTT
TRBV7-9	TRBJ1-1	NA	NA	CASSLETDLEAFF	TGTGCCAGCAGCTTAGAGACAGACCTTGAAGCTTTCTTT
TRBV5-1	TRBJ2-5	once	TRBD1	CASSGTGVAETQYF	TGCGCCAGCAGCGGGACAGGGGTGGCAGAGACCCAGTACTTC
TRBV28	TRBJ2-1	NA	TRBD1	CASSLWTGAVNEQFF	TGTGCCAGCAGTTTATGGACAGGGGCGGTCAATGAGCAGTTCTTC
TRBV21-1	TRBJ2-7	NA	NA	CASSSWTSGRAEQYF	TGTGCCAGCAGCTCTTGGACTAGCGGGAGGGCCGAGCAGTACTTC
TRBV7-6	TRBJ1-6	NA	NA	CASSSSGVSSYNSPLHF	TGTGCCAGCAGCTCGTCAGGGGTTAGCTCCTATAATTCACCCCTCCACTTT
TRBV7-8	TRBJ1-2	NA	NA	CASSLVPSGGYTF	TGTGCCAGCAGCTTAGTCCCCTCGGGTGGCTACACCTTC
TRBV5-1	TRBJ2-3	once	TRBD2	CASSAGVAGAGDTQYF	TGCGCCAGCAGCGCGGGCGTAGCGGGAGCAGGAGATACGCAGTATTTT
TRBV6-5	TRBJ2-5	NA	TRBD1	CASSYGTGQGKETQYF	TGTGCCAGCAGTTACGGGACAGGGCAAGGGAAAGAGACCCAGTACTTC
TRBV5-1	TRBJ2-1	NA	TRBD2	CASSLVAGNYNEQFF	TGCGCCAGCAGCTTGGTAGCGGGGAACTACAATGAGCAGTTCTTC
TRBV29-1	TRBJ2-3	NA	TRBD1	CSVGQGLDTDTQYF	TGCAGCGTTGGACAGGGCCTCGATACAGATACGCAGTATTTT
TRBV27	TRBJ1-2	NA	TRBD1	CASSSTGTWGGYTF	TGTGCCAGCAGTTCGACAGGGACTTGGGGTGGCTACACCTTC
TRBV7-2	TRBJ2-3	NA	NA	CASSSGRVTDTQYF	TGTGCCAGCAGCTCTGGGCGGGTCACAGATACGCAGTATTTT
TRBV18	TRBJ1-3	NA	NA	CASSRTGQTGNTIYF	TGTGCCAGCTCACGGACGGGACAAACTGGAAACACCATATATTTT
TRBV18	TRBJ1-1	NA	NA	CASSPTDSLNTEAFF	TGTGCCAGCTCACCAACGGACAGCCTGAACACTGAAGCTTTCTTT
TRBV3-1/TRBV3-2	TRBJ1-5	NA	NA	CASAARGGNQPQHF	TGTGCCAGCGCGGCGAGGGGAGGTAATCAGCCCCAGCATTTT
TRBV19	TRBJ1-3	NA	NA	CASSLDNNPGNTIYF	TGTGCCAGTAGTCTTGACAATAATCCTGGAAACACCATATATTTT
TRBV19	TRBJ1-1	NA	NA	CASSIDLAGEKAFF	TGTGCCAGTAGTATAGATCTCGCCGGAGAAAAAGCTTTCTTT
TRBV5-4	TRBJ1-4	few	NA	CASSPSGGANEKLFF	TGTGCCAGCAGCCCCAGCGGGGGAGCTAATGAAAAACTGTTTTTT
TRBV24-1	TRBJ2-4	NA	NA	CATRRQGLAKNIQYF	TGTGCCACCAGGCGACAGGGACTAGCCAAAAACATTCAGTACTTC
TRBV27	TRBJ2-1	NA	NA	CASSQRDYNEQFF	TGTGCCAGCAGCCAGAGGGACTACAATGAGCAGTTCTTC
TRBV11-3	TRBJ2-7	NA	NA	CASTEKGPYEQYF	TGTGCCAGCACCGAGAAGGGGCCCTACGAGCAGTACTTC
TRBV7-2	TRBJ2-2	NA	TRBD2	CASSPTSLMNTGELFF	TGTGCCAGCAGCCCGACTAGCCTCATGAACACCGGGGAGCTGTTTTTT
TRBV6-5	TRBJ2-2	NA	TRBD1	CASSSRQGDDTGELFF	TGTGCCAGCAGTTCCCGACAGGGGGACGACACCGGGGAGCTGTTTTTT
TRBV28	TRBJ1-5	once	NA	CASSAGVNQPQHF	TGTGCCAGCAGTGCAGGGGTCAATCAGCCCCAGCATTTT
TRBV19	TRBJ2-7	NA	NA	CASSIGTYEQYF	TGTGCCAGTAGTATCGGTACCTACGAGCAGTACTTC
TRBV5-6	TRBJ1-1	NA	NA	CASSLFRGSRTEAFF	TGTGCCAGCAGCTTGTTTAGAGGGTCACGGACTGAAGCTTTCTTT
TRBV2	TRBJ1-2	NA	NA	CASSGQVDGYTF	TGTGCCAGCAGTGGACAAGTTGATGGCTACACCTTC
TRBV18	TRBJ1-1	NA	NA	CASSPGSTASNTEAFF	TGTGCCAGCTCACCCGGATCGACAGCCAGTAACACTGAAGCTTTCTTT
TRBV5-6	TRBJ2-1	NA	NA	CASSRGYNEQFF	TGTGCCAGCAGCCGGGGGTACAATGAGCAGTTCTTC
TRBV6-5	TRBJ2-7	few	NA	CASSLGVEQYF	TGTGCCAGCAGTCTAGGGGTCGAGCAGTACTTC